This TCR beta chain was obtained from a study of memory CD4+ T cells and cytomegalovirus serostatus. Findings of the study overall: Each of 67 CMV-associated TCRbeta sequences occurred in one to five individuals.

This CDR3 has 14 amino acids. Per germline, CDR1 LNHDA and CDR2 SQIVND (reference sequence). V was trimmed by 8 bases and J by 7 bases, leaving 19 bases between them. Single viable CD3+CD4+CD8-CD45RO+ cells were sorted as the memory CD4+ T cells. Total CD4+ T cells were enriched by CD4 positive selection. Data came from immunoSEQ multiplex PCR; TCRdb stores just in-frame clones and leaves some out. Here the sample spans about 92,000 clones, 80% being singletons. To note about this clone: Its antigen remains unknown.

The chain joins TRBV19 to TRBJ2-3, with no clear D. The clonotype comes from an adult in good health and CMV-seropositive. Source material: memory CD4+ T cells from blood. CDR3 coding DNA: TGTGCCAGTGGAGCCAGGAATACACAAAATACGCAGTATTTT. Translating gives CASGARNTQNTQYF.